Following are 15 T cell receptor beta chains from one sample sequenced in a study of T cell responses to AZD1222 COVID-19 vaccine. Assay: immunoSEQ multiplex PCR; the TCRdb copy retains only in-frame clones and omits some. The sample consists of 180,000 or so clones, around nine tenths of them appearing once. The sequencing used peripheral blood, collected on day 0 of AZD1222 vaccination. The receptor set was obtained from an adult in good health.

The chain links TRBV23-1 to TRBJ1-2; weak D call: TRBD1 (6 bases). TRBV23-1 is recorded as an ORF, its role being uncertain. The V and J ends lost 4 bases and 4 bases respectively, with 28 bases between them. The CDR3 has 19 amino acids. The CDR3 reads CASSLPAHYWGQGLYGYTF. The CDR3, as DNA: TGCGCCAGCAGTCTCCCGGCGCATTATTGGGGGCAGGGACTCTATGGCTACACCTTC.

V is TRBV11-3 and J is TRBJ2-5, with TRBD1 as a possible D gene (6 bases). The length of the CDR3 is 14 residues. The V end lost 1 base, the J end lost 3 bases, and 9 bases lay between the germline ends. Germline CDR1 SGHNT, CDR2 YENEEA. CDR3: CASSLGPGEETQYF. CDR3 sequence (DNA): TGTGCCAGCAGCTTAGGGCCAGGGGAAGAGACCCAGTACTTC. Full variable domain (missing parts from reference TRBV11-3 and TRBJ2-5): EAGVVQSPRYKIIEKKQPVAFWCNPISGHNTLYWYLQNLGQGPELLIRYENEEAVDDSQLPKDRFSAERLKGVDSTLKIQPAELGDSAVYLCASSLGPGEETQYFGPGTRLLVL.

The chain links TRBV7-8 to TRBJ2-2, with a tentative D call TRBD2 (6 bases). The V and J ends lost 5 bases and 4 bases respectively, with 14 bases between them. Per the germline V gene, CDR1 is SGHVS and CDR2 is FQNEAQ. The CDR3 contains 15 residues. CDR3 loop: CASSPNPTSTGELFF. In DNA form, the CDR3 reads TGTGCCAGCAGCCCTAACCCGACTAGCACCGGGGAGCTGTTTTTT.

V is TRBV9 and J is TRBJ2-3, with TRBD2 identical over 7 bases. With V trimmed by 4 bases and J by 1 base, 6 bases remained unmatched. This CDR3 is 15 amino acids long. In germline, CDR1 is SGDLS, CDR2 YYNGEE. CDR3 in DNA: TGTGCCAGCAGCCCTTTTAGCGGGCGCACAGATACGCAGTATTTT. Protein: CASSPFSGRTDTQYF.

The gene calls are TRBV14 and TRBJ1-2; 7 bases fit TRBD1. This CDR3 comprises 14 residues. The V segment lost 4 bases and the J segment 4 bases; nucleotides outside the gene matches: 6. Per the germline V gene, CDR1 is SGHDN and CDR2 is FVKESK. The CDR3, as DNA: TGTGCCAGCAGCCCAGGGCAGGGGGGCTATGGCTACACCTTC. Translation gives CASSPGQGGYGYTF.

This rearrangement joins TRBV3-1 (or the pseudogene TRBV3-2) to TRBJ2-1; D not resolved. The CDR3 consists of 16 residues. The V end was cut by 0 bases, the J end by 1 base, with 10 bases between. CDR1 and CDR2 (germline): LGHDT, YNNKEL (reference sequence). CDR3 DNA sequence: TGTGCCAGCAGCCAAGATCTCCTGCGGTCCTACAATGAGCAGTTCTTC. This encodes CASSQDLLRSYNEQFF.

V and J are TRBV7-3 and TRBJ2-3, with 7 bases matching TRBD2. This CDR3 contains 14 residues. Germline V lookup: CDR1 SGHTA, CDR2 FQGTGA. The V segment lost 5 bases and the J segment 6 bases; nucleotides outside the gene matches: 8. CDR3 sequence: CASSPGLETDTQYF. CDR3 sequence (DNA): TGTGCCAGCAGCCCCGGACTAGAAACGGATACGCAGTATTTT. The full variable domain, its missing parts supplied by reference TRBV7-3 and TRBJ2-3, is GAGVSQTPSNKVTEKGKYVELRCDPISGHTALYWYRQSLGQGPEFLIYFQGTGAADDSGLPNDRFFAVRPEGSVSTLKIQRTERGDSAVYLCASSPGLETDTQYFGPGTRLTVL.

This chain joins TRBV6-5 and TRBJ2-5, with D hard to call. Trimming cost V 4 bases and J 0 bases, with 12 bases left between them. CDR3 length: 15 residues. Germline V CDR1 and CDR2: MNHEY, SVGAGI. The chain's CDR3 is CASSFSGLYQETQYF. DNA for the CDR3: TGTGCCAGCAGTTTCAGTGGTCTGTACCAAGAGACCCAGTACTTC.

The chain joins TRBV27 to TRBJ1-6; 8 positions match TRBD1. Per the germline V gene, CDR1 is MNHEY and CDR2 is SMNVEV (reference sequence). The CDR3 is 14 amino acids. The V gene end was trimmed by 2 bases and the J gene end by 8 bases; junction bases not matched to a gene: 2. This CDR3 reads CASSLGQGDSPLHF. CDR3 nucleotide sequence: TGTGCCAGCAGTTTAGGACAGGGAGATTCACCCCTCCACTTT.

This clone was recorded a few times. The CDR3 spells CASSIGQAYEQYF. CDR3 sequence (DNA): TGCGCCAGCAGCATTGGACAGGCTTACGAGCAGTACTTC. This chain joins TRBV5-1 and TRBJ2-7, with 7 bases identical to TRBD1. With V trimmed by 4 bases and J by 4 bases, 5 bases remained unmatched. CDR1 and CDR2 from the germline V gene are SGHRS and YFSETQ. This CDR3 is built from 13 residues.

The chain couples TRBV11-3 to TRBJ2-7; 9 positions agree with TRBD2. The CDR3 runs 15 residues. Germline V lookup: CDR1 SGHNT, CDR2 YENEEA. V lost 2 bases to trimming and J lost 2 bases; unmatched junction nucleotides: 4. CDR3 DNA: TGTGCCAGCAGCTTACCAGCGGGGGGCCCCTACGAGCAGTACTTC. Its translation: CASSLPAGGPYEQYF.

This clone appeared a single time. The J gene is TRBJ1-2, the V gene TRBV9; 7 nucleotides agree with TRBD1. J lost 4 bases, V lost 3 bases, and 6 bases had no gene match. Germline-derived CDR1 and CDR2 are SGDLS and YYNGEE. The CDR3 is 14 residues long. This CDR3 reads CASSGKTGFYGYTF. In DNA, the CDR3 is TGTGCCAGCAGCGGAAAGACAGGGTTCTATGGCTACACCTTC. Filled out from reference TRBV9 and TRBJ1-2, the complete variable domain reads DSGVTQTPKHLITATGQRVTLRCSPRSGDLSVYWYQQSLDQGLQFLIQYYNGEERAKGNILERFSAQQFPDLHSELNLSSLELGDSALYFCASSGKTGFYGYTFGSGTRLTVV.

This chain connects TRBV5-3 to TRBJ2-6; the D gene could be TRBD1 or TRBD2 (5 bases each). TRBV5-3 is an ORF; its function is uncertain. The CDR3 covers 16 residues. CDR3: CPINTGPDSGANVLTF. Written as DNA, the CDR3 is TGTCCCATAAACACGGGGCCCGACTCTGGGGCCAACGTCCTGACTTTC.

The rearrangement joins TRBV3-1 (or the pseudogene TRBV3-2) to TRBJ1-6; TRBD1 aligns across 11 bases. Germline V CDR1 and CDR2: LGHDT, YNNKEL (reference sequence). CDR3 length equals 16 residues. V lost 5 bases and J lost 7; bases outside the gene matches: 7. CDR3 residues: CASSSIGTGGNSPLHF. The CDR3 nucleotides read TGTGCCAGCAGCTCGATCGGGACAGGGGGGAATTCACCCCTCCACTTT.

V and J are TRBV6-5 and TRBJ1-1, with a tentative D call TRBD1 (5 bases). The CDR3 runs to 15 residues. The germline gives CDR1 MNHEY, CDR2 SVGAGI. The ends were cut back, 4 bases at V and 2 bases at J, with 14 bases in the middle. CDR3 sequence reads: CASSSGGQINTEAFF. CDR3 bases: TGTGCCAGCAGTTCCGGGGGTCAGATTAACACTGAAGCTTTCTTT.